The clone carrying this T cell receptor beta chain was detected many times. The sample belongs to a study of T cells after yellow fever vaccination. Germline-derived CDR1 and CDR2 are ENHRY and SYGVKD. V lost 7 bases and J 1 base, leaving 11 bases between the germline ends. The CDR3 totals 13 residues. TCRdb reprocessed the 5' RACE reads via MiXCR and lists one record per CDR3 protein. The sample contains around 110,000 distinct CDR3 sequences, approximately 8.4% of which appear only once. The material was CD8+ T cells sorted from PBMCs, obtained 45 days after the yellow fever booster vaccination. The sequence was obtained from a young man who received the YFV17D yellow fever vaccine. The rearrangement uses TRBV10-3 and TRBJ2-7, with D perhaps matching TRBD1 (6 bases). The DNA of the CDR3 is TGTGCCATCAACAGCGACAGGTCCTACGAGCAGTACTTC. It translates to CAINSDRSYEQYF.